This TCR beta chain was found in a study of blood T cell repertoires in COVID-19. Clones were sequenced by immunoSEQ multiplex PCR, and TCRdb holds only the in-frame ones, with some missing. In the table there are more than 350,000 clones, 70% to 90% of which are singletons. Unmatched junction bases numbered 14, after V lost 1 base and J lost 6 bases. This CDR3 has 20 amino acids. CDR1 SGHTA and CDR2 FQGTGA come from the germline V gene. Sequencing input: peripheral blood. The receptor's source is a woman aged 30 to 39 with COVID-19, enrolled during active disease. The chain recombines TRBV7-3 with TRBJ2-1; 14 bases are shared with TRBD2. CDR3 sequence reads: CASSLRGATSGRANFNEQFF. CDR3 coding DNA: TGTGCCAGCAGCTTAAGAGGGGCGACTAGCGGGAGGGCCAATTTCAATGAGCAGTTCTTC.